Each of the 4 T cell receptor beta chains below was sequenced from the same sample in a study of blood T cell repertoires in COVID-19. Only in-frame clones appear in the TCRdb table, and some are missing; sequencing was by immunoSEQ multiplex PCR. This sample has approximately 250,000 clones, with about 89% found just once. The sequencing input was peripheral blood. These receptor sequences come from a man aged 35 to 55 with active or convalescent COVID-19.

The genes are TRBV28 and TRBJ1-4, with no clear D. The CDR3 length is 12 residues. The V and J ends lost 5 bases and 13 bases respectively, with 14 bases between them. The germline gives CDR1 MDHEN, CDR2 SYDVKM. CDR3 region: CASSVRGFLLFF. The CDR3 bases are TGTGCCAGCAGTGTGAGAGGGTTTCTACTGTTTTTT.

The gene calls are TRBV7-8 and TRBJ2-4; a weak D match, TRBD1 (8 bases). Germline assignment: CDR1 SGHVS and CDR2 FQNEAQ. Trimming cost V 3 bases and J 3 bases, with 15 bases left between them. The CDR3 contains 16 residues. The CDR3 here is CASSFTGGDVKNIQYF. CDR3 DNA: TGTGCCAGCAGCTTTACAGGGGGGGACGTCAAAAACATTCAGTACTTC.

V and J are TRBV2 and TRBJ1-1, with TRBD1 as a possible D gene (5 bases). The CDR3 is 12 residues long. The V end lost 6 bases, the J end lost 1 base, and 6 bases lay between the germline ends. Germline V gives CDR1 SNHLY, CDR2 FYNNEI. CDR3 nucleotide sequence: TGTGCCAGCAGGACAGAGAACACTGAAGCTTTCTTT. It codes for CASRTENTEAFF.

The CDR3 nucleotides are TGCGCCAGCAGCCTAAGGGCCCTAGCGGGGGTTTTGGCAGATACGCAGTATTTT. It specifies CASSLRALAGVLADTQYF. The chain uses TRBV4-1 and TRBJ2-3; TRBD2 aligns across 10 bases. The V and J ends lost 4 bases and 4 bases, in that order; junction bases with no gene match: 14. The CDR3 sequence is 18 residues long. Germline V gene sequence: CDR1 MGHRA, CDR2 YSYEKL.